This record looks at one TCR beta chain sequence and its context. Profiling relied on immunoSEQ multiplex PCR, and the TCRdb table lists in-frame clones only, not all of them. This sample carries 110,000 or so clones, nearly 80% of them seen once, and the ten largest clones take 5% to 5.5%. These data come from a study of radiotherapy plus CTLA-4 blockade in lung cancer. Per germline, CDR1 SNHLY and CDR2 FYNNEI. V lost 5 bases to trimming and J lost 0 bases, with 22 bases between them. The CDR3 sequence is 18 residues long. The TCR sequence derives from a human donor with non-small cell lung cancer who had a partial response to radiotherapy plus ipilimumab. Here the sequenced sample was peripheral blood, taken from a patient treated with radiotherapy plus ipilimumab. This chain uses TRBV2 with TRBJ1-1; possible D gene TRBD1, 5 bases. The chain's CDR3 is CASSPPPGGGSMNTEAFF. CDR3 in DNA: TGTGCCAGCAGTCCCCCCCCGGGGGGAGGGAGTATGAACACTGAAGCTTTCTTT.